The clone carrying this T cell receptor (beta chain) was counted only a few times. These data belong to a study of cytomegalovirus exposure and HLA in healthy donors. Germline CDR1 is SQVTM and CDR2 is ANQGSEA. The CDR3 extends over 14 amino acids. J lost 5 bases, V lost 6 bases, and 3 bases had no gene match. The PCR contained 60 Vbeta and 13 Jbeta primers. The protocol was immunoSEQ multiplex PCR, while the TCRdb copy is restricted to in-frame clones and leaves out a portion. The sample holds approximately 110,000 clones, roughly 13% seen once. V gene TRBV29-1 combines with J gene TRBJ2-2; 13 bases fit TRBD2. Sequenced material: PBMCs. The receptor's source is a middle-aged man in good health and CMV-seropositive. The CDR3 reads CSVRGLAGTGELFF. CDR3 coding DNA: TGCAGCGTGAGGGGACTAGCGGGGACCGGGGAGCTGTTTTTT.